This entry describes one TCR beta chain. Antigen specificity is unknown. Profiling relied on immunoSEQ multiplex PCR, and the TCRdb table lists in-frame clones only, not all of them. The sample carries around 100,000 clones, less than 90% recorded once. The data were taken from a study of graft-versus-host responses after intestinal transplantation. Looking at the study overall: Each transplant was multivisceral, liver-intestinal, or isolated intestinal. Anti-thymocyte globulin induction was given to all recipients, followed by tacrolimus and steroids for three to four years. Study-wide points: Graft-donor T cell macrochimerism in patients accompanied high graft-versus-host to host-versus-graft clonal ratios in allografts. GvH clones were found in recipient marrow; some appeared first in ileum or blood.

Germline CDR1 SGHRS, CDR2 YFSETQ. The CDR3 runs 19 residues. The junction had 13 bases not matched to a gene; V was cut back by 0 bases and J by 0 bases. This clonotype was obtained from a human donor who received an intestinal transplant. The chain carries TRBV5-1 and TRBJ2-7; 9 bases line up with TRBD2. The sample here was unstimulated CD4+ T cells sorted from spleen or lymph node cells, taken before intestinal transplant. CDR3 DNA: TGCGCCAGCAGCTTGGGATCCGGGACTAGCCAATATTTCTCCTACGAGCAGTACTTC. As protein: CASSLGSGTSQYFSYEQYF.